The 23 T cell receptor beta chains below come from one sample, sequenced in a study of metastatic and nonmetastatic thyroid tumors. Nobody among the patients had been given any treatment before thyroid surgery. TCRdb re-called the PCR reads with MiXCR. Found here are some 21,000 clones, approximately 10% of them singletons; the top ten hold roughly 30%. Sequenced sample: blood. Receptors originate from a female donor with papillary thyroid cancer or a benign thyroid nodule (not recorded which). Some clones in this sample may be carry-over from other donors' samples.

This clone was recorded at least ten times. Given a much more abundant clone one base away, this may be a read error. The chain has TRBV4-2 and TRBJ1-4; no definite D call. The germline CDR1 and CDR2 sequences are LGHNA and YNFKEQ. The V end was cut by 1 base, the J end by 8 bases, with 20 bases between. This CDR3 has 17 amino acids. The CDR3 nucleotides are TGTGCCAGCAGCCAAGGTCTAGGGTTGGACTCTGGGGAAAAACTGTTTTTT. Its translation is CASSQGLGLDSGEKLFF.

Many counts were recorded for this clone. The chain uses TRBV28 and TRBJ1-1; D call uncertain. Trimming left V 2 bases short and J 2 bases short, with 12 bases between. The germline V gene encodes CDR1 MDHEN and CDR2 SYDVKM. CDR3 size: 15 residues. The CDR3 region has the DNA TGTGCCAGCAGTTTAACCAGCAGCGGTAACACTGAAGCTTTCTTT. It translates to CASSLTSSGNTEAFF.

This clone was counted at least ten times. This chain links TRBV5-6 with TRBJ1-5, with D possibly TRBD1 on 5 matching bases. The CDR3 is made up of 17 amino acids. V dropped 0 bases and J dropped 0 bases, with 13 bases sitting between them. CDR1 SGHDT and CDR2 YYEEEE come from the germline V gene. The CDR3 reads CASSLAGPPTSNQPQHF. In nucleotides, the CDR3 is TGTGCCAGCAGCTTGGCGGGACCCCCTACTAGCAATCAGCCCCAGCATTTT.

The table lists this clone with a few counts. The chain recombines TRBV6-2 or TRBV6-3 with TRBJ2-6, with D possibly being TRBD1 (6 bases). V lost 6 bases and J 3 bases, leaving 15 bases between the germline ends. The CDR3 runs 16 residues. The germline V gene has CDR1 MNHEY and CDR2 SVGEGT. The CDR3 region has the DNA TGTGCCAGCAGGTACAGGGCGAACTTTGGGGCCAACGTCCTGACTTTC. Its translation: CASRYRANFGANVLTF.

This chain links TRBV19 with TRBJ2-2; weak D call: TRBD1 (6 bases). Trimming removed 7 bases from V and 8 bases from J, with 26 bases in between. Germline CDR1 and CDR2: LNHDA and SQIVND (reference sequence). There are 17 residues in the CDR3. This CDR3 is CASMGPIGRGLSGELFF. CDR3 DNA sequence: TGTGCCAGTATGGGTCCTATCGGAAGGGGGTTGTCTGGGGAGCTGTTTTTT.

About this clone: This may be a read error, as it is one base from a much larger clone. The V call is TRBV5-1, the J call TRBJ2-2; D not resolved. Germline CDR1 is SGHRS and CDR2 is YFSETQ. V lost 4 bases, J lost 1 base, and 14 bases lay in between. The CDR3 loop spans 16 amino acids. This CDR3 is CASSQLGFVNTGELFF. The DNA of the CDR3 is TGCGCCAGCAGCCAGCTGGGGTTCGTGAACACCGGGGAGCTGTTTTTT.

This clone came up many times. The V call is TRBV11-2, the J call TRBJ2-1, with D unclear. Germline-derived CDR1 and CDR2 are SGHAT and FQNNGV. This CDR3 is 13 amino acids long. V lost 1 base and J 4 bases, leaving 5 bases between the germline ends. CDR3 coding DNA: TGTGCCAGCAGCTTAGTTGCGTACAATGAGCAGTTCTTC. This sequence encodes CASSLVAYNEQFF.

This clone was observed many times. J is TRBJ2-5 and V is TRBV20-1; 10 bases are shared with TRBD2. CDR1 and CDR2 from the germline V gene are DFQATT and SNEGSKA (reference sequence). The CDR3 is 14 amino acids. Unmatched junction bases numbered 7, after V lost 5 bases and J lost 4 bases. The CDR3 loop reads CSAEGGLALETQYF. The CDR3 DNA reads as TGCAGTGCTGAGGGGGGACTAGCGCTAGAGACCCAGTACTTC.

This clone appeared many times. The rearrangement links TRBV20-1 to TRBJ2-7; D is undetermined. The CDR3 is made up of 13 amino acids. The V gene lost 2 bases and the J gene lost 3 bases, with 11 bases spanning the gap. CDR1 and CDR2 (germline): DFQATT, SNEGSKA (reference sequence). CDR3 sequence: CSARLPPLYEQYF. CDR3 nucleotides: TGCAGTGCTAGACTCCCACCCCTCTACGAGCAGTACTTC.

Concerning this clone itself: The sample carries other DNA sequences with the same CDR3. Written as DNA, the CDR3 is TGTGCCAGCTCACCCACGGGACAGGCCTCTGGAAACACCATATATTTT. This gives the protein CASSPTGQASGNTIYF. The chain is built from TRBV18 and TRBJ1-3; 8 bases align to TRBD1. The CDR3 runs to 16 residues. CDR1 KGHSH and CDR2 LQKENI come from the germline V gene. The V and J ends lost 3 bases and 0 bases, in that order; junction bases with no gene match: 4.

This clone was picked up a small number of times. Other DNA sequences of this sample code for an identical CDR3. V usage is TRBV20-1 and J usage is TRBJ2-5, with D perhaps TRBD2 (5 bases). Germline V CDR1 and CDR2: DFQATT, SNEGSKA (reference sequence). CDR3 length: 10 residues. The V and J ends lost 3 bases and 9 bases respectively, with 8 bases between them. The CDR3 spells CSARGRPQYF. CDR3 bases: TGCAGTGCTAGGGGGAGACCCCAGTACTTC.

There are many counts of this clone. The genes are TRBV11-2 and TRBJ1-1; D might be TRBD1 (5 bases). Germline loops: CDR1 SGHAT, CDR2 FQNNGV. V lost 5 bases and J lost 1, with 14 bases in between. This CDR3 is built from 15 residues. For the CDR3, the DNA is TGTGCCAGCAGCCGCGGGACTGTAAAGAACACTGAAGCTTTCTTT. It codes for CASSRGTVKNTEAFF.

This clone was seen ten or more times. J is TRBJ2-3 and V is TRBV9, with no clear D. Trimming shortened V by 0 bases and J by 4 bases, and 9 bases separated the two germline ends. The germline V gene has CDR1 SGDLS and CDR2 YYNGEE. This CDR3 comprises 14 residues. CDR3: CASSVVAYSDTQYF. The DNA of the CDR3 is TGTGCCAGCAGCGTAGTGGCGTACTCAGATACGCAGTATTTT.

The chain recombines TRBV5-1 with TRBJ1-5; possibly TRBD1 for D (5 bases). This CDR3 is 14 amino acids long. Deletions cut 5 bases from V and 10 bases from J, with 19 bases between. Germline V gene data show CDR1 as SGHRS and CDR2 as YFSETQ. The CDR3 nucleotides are TGCGCCAGCAGGTTAGACAGTCCAGTTCATCCCCAGCATTTT. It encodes CASRLDSPVHPQHF.

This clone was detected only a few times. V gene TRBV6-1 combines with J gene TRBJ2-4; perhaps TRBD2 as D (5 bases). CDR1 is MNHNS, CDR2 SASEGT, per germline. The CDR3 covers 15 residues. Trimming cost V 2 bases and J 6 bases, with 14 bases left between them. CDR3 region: CASSETGVARNIQYF. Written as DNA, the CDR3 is TGTGCCAGCAGTGAAACCGGGGTCGCGAGAAACATTCAGTACTTC.

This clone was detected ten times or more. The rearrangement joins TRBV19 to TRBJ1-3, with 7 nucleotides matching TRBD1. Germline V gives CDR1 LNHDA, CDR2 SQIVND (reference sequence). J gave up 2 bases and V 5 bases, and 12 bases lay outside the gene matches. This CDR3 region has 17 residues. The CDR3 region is CASSFRREQGTGNTIYF. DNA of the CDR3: TGTGCCAGTAGTTTCCGACGGGAACAGGGGACTGGAAACACCATATATTTT.

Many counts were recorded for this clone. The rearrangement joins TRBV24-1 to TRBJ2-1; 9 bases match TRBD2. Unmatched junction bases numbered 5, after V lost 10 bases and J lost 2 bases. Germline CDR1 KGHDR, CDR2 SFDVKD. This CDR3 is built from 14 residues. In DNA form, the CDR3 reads TGTGCCACGAGTAGCGGGAGTCCCTACAATGAGCAGTTCTTC. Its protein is CATSSGSPYNEQFF.

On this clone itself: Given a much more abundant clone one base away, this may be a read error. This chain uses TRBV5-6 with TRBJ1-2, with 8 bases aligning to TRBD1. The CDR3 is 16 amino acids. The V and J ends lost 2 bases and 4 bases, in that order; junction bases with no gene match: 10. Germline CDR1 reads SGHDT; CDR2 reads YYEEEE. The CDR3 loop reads CASSLGFMGQAYGYTF. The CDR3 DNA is TGTGCCAGCAGCTTAGGATTTATGGGACAGGCCTATGGCTACACCTTC.

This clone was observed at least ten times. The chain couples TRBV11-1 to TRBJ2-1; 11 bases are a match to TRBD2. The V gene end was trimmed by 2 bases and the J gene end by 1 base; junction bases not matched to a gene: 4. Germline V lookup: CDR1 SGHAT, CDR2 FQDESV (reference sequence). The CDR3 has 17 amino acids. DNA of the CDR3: TGTGCCAGCAGCTTAAAGCTAGCGGGAGGATCCTACAATGAGCAGTTCTTC. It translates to CASSLKLAGGSYNEQFF.

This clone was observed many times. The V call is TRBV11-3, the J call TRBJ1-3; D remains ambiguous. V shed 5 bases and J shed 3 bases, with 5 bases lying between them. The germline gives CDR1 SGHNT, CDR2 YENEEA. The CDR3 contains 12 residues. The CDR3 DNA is TGTGCCAGCAGCGAAGATGGAAACACCATATATTTT. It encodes CASSEDGNTIYF.

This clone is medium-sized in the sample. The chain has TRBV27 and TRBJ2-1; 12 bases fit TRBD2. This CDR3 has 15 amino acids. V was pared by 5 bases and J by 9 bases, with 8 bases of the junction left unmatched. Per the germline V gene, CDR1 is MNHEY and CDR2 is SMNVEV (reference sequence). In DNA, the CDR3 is TGTGCCAGCAGTACAACTAGCGGGAGGATTGGTGAGCAGTTCTTC. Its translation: CASSTTSGRIGEQFF.

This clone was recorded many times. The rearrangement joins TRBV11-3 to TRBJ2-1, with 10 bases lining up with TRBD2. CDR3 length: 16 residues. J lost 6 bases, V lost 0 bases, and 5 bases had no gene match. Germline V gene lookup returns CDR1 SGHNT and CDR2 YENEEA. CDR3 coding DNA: TGTGCCAGCAGCTTAGAAAGCGGGAGGGCTGGCAATGAGCAGTTCTTC. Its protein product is CASSLESGRAGNEQFF.

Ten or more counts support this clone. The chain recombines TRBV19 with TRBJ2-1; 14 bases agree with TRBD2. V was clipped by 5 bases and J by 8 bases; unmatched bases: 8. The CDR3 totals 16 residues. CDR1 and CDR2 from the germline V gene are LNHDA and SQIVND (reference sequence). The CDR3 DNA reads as TGTGCCAGTAGTGACGGGACTAGCGGGGGCTTTGATGAGCAGTTCTTC. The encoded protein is CASSDGTSGGFDEQFF.